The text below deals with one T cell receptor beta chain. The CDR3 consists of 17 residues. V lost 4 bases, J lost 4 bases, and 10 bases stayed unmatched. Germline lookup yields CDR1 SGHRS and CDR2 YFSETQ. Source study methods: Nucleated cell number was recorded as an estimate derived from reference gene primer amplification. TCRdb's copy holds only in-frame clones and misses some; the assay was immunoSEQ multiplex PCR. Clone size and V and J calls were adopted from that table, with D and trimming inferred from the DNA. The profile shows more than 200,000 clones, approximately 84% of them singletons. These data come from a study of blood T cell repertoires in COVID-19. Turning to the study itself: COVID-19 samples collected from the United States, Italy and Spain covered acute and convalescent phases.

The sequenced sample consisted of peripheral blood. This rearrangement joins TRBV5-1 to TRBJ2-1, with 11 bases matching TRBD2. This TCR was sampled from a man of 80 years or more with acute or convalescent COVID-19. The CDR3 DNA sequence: TGCGCCAGCAGCCCAGTAGCGGGAGGGATCGGATACAATGAGCAGTTCTTC. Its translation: CASSPVAGGIGYNEQFF.